Listed below are T cell receptor beta chains from one sample, sequenced in a study of T cell changes during pregnancy in multiple sclerosis. Sequencing was performed with immunoSEQ multiplex PCR; in TCRdb, only in-frame clones are kept and a portion is missing. The top ten hold approximately 0.71% of the sample, which has about 79,000 clones, around 93% seen once. This specimen was peripheral blood, taken in the second trimester of pregnancy. These receptor sequences come from a female donor in good health, enrolled as a control in a pregnancy study. The CDR3 runs from the conserved cysteine through the conserved F or W. A D gene is named only where the DNA matches it firmly. Clone size is not always given. Where it is, it says once, few, many or a class for expanded clones.

d_gene | abundance | j_gene | v_gene | len | CDR3nt | CDR3aa
TRBD1 | - | TRBJ1-5 | TRBV7-9 | 15 | TGTGCCAGCAGCTTACAACCAGGGGGCGATCAGCCCCAGCATTTT | CASSLQPGGDQPQHF
- | once | TRBJ1-5 | TRBV7-8 | 13 | TGTGCCAGCAGGATTAGACAGGATCAGCCCCAGCATTTT | CASRIRQDQPQHF
- | few | TRBJ2-2 | TRBV25-1 | 16 | TGTGCCAGCAGTGAAGTTGGGGGCTCAGGGACCGGGGAGCTGTTTTTT | CASSEVGGSGTGELFF
- | - | TRBJ1-5 | TRBV27 | 15 | TGTGCCAGCAGTTTAGGGCCAGGGGCTCCTCAGCCCCAGCATTTT | CASSLGPGAPQPQHF
- | - | TRBJ1-4 | TRBV5-5 | 16 | TGTGCCAGCAGCTTGAGTTACAGCCCGAGAAGGGAAAAACTGTTTTTT | CASSLSYSPRREKLFF
- | - | TRBJ2-6 | TRBV9 | 18 | TGTGCCAGCAGCGTAGCGGGGGGCAGGTCGACTGGGGCCAACGTCCTGACTTTC | CASSVAGGRSTGANVLTF
- | once | TRBJ2-7 | TRBV30 | 12 | TGTGCCTGGAGTGTATCGTCCTACGAGCAGTACTTC | CAWSVSSYEQYF
- | - | TRBJ1-3 | TRBV7-2 | 17 | TGTGCCAGCAGCCTCGGCTCGTTAGGGGCGAGTGGAAACACCATATATTTT | CASSLGSLGASGNTIYF
TRBD1 | - | TRBJ1-1 | TRBV13 | 15 | TGTGCCAGCAGCTTAGGGCAGGGGGCGACCACTGAAGCTTTCTTT | CASSLGQGATTEAFF
- | - | TRBJ1-1 | TRBV19 | 14 | TGTGCCAGTAGTACAACAGACCTGAACACTGAAGCTTTCTTT | CASSTTDLNTEAFF
- | - | TRBJ2-1 | TRBV9 | 13 | TGTGCCAGCAGCGTGAGCAATAACAATGAGCAGTTCTTC | CASSVSNNNEQFF
- | - | TRBJ2-7 | TRBV7-2 | 14 | TGTGCCAGCAGCTTAGGAGGGTTTAGGAGCGAGCAGTACTTC | CASSLGGFRSEQYF
TRBD1 | - | TRBJ1-2 | TRBV11-2 | 15 | TGTGCCAGCAGCTTCTCCGGACAGGGGGAGGGTGGCTACACCTTC | CASSFSGQGEGGYTF
TRBD1 | - | TRBJ1-1 | TRBV6-5 | 15 | TGTGCCAGCAGTCGCCGTACAGGGGCCCCTGAGGTAGCTTTCTTT | CASSRRTGAPEVAFF